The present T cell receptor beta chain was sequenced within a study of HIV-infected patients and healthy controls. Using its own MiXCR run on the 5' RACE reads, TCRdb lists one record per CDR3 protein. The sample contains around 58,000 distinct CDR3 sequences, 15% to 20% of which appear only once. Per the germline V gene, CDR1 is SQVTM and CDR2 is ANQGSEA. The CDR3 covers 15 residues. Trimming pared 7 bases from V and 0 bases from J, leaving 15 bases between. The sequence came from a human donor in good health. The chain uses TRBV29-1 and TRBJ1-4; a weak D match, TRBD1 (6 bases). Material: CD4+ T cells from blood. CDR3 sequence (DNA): TGCAGCGCGGATTTAGGGGGGACAACTAATGAAAAACTGTTTTTT. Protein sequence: CSADLGGTTNEKLFF. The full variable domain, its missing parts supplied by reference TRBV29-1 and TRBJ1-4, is SAVISQKPSRDICQRGTSLTIQCQVDSQVTMMFWYRQQPGQSLTLIATANQGSEATYESGFVIDKFPISRPNLTFSTLTVSNMSPEDSSIYLCSADLGGTTNEKLFFGSGTQLSVL.